This T cell receptor beta chain was recorded in a study of technical replicates of blood from a few donors. Method: immunoSEQ multiplex PCR; TCRdb's copy keeps in-frame clones and lacks some. The data contain around 76,000 clones, almost 99% of them singletons. The CDR3 sequence is 12 residues long. Germline values: CDR1 SGHTA, CDR2 FQGNSA. J gave up 9 bases and V 8 bases, and 9 bases lay outside the gene matches. In its sample, this clone was seen once. This sequence was found in a human donor in good health. The V gene is TRBV7-2, the J gene TRBJ2-7; TRBD1 matches at 8 bases. The sample comprised T cells isolated from PBMCs. The CDR3 loop reads CASGKQGDGQYF. CDR3 sequence (DNA): TGTGCCAGCGGGAAACAGGGGGATGGGCAGTACTTC.